This T cell receptor (beta chain) originates from a study of blood T cells in healthy people across ages. Study-wide findings and caveats: In long-lived donors, naive CD4+ cell counts and diversity exceeded those of aged donors.

CDR3 length: 17 amino acids. V shed 5 bases, J shed 1 base, and the junction held 7 bases outside the gene matches. Germline CDR1 is DFQATT and CDR2 is SNEGSKA (reference sequence). A word on this clonotype: The antigen is undetermined.

For the second PCR, which ran for about 6 to 11 cycles, a sample-barcoded 5' primer and a J-beta primer mix were used. TCRdb reprocessed the 5' RACE reads with MiXCR, giving one entry per CDR3 protein. This sample has some 730,000 distinct CDR3 sequences, with 22% found just once. Input material: blood. This chain joins TRBV20-1 and TRBJ2-1, with TRBD2 matching 14 bases. This sequence originates from a man in his 70s in good health. Here the CDR3 DNA reads TGCAGTGCTCCGCTTGGGACTAGCGGGAGTTCCTACAATGAGCAGTTCTTC. Translation: CSAPLGTSGSSYNEQFF.